The 19 T cell receptor beta chains below were found in one sample sequenced in a study of T cells in Graves' hyperthyroidism and ophthalmopathy. Amplified TCR beta CDR3 regions came from RNA transcripts. The HTBI primer set was used in a first-round RT-PCR of the TCR CDR3. TCRdb recomputed calls from the multiplex PCR reads with MiXCR, one row per CDR3 protein. The data contain about 600,000 distinct CDR3 sequences, 14% of them singletons. Sequences were obtained from blood. The source of these receptors is a woman younger than 35 with Graves' ophthalmopathy.

This clonotype was recorded at least ten times. V is TRBV12-3 or TRBV12-4 and J is TRBJ1-2; D possibly corresponds to TRBD1 (6 bases). The CDR3 runs 16 residues. The V gene lost 4 bases and the J gene lost 3 bases, with 18 bases spanning the gap. The CDR3 DNA reads TGTGCCAGCAGTTCCGCCTGGACGACAGGCGACTATGGCTACACCTTC. Translated, it gives CASSSAWTTGDYGYTF.

This clonotype has at least ten counts. CDR3 bases: TGTGCCAGCAGCGTTTATTACTCAGGGGGGGAGCTGTTTTTT. Translating it yields CASSVYYSGGELFF. This chain joins TRBV7-3 and TRBJ2-2; TRBD1 might be the D (5 bases). The V and J ends lost 5 bases and 8 bases respectively, with 15 bases between them. CDR3 size: 14 residues. Germline V gives CDR1 SGHTA, CDR2 FQGTGA.

This clonotype occurred many times. The chain carries TRBV6-1 and TRBJ2-2; D is uncertain. Germline V gene lookup returns CDR1 MNHNS and CDR2 SASEGT. The length of the CDR3 is 14 residues. Trimming removed 2 bases at V and 0 bases at J, with 4 bases between. The CDR3 bases are TGTGCCAGCAGTGAAAAAGCGAACACCGGGGAGCTGTTTTTT. The encoded protein is CASSEKANTGELFF.

This clonotype was detected only a few times. The chain recombines TRBV6-5 with TRBJ1-3, with D perhaps matching TRBD1 (5 bases). The CDR3 loop spans 18 amino acids. V shed 0 bases and J shed 0 bases, with 15 bases lying between them. Per germline, CDR1 MNHEY and CDR2 SVGAGI. The CDR3 DNA is TGTGCCAGCAGTTACTCGAACGGGGGGTCAGGCTCTGGAAACACCATATATTTT. Translated, it gives CASSYSNGGSGSGNTIYF.

This clonotype was detected ten times or more. The chain links TRBV6-2 or TRBV6-3 to TRBJ2-5; 7 positions agree with TRBD1. CDR1 and CDR2 (germline): MNHEY, SVGEGT. This CDR3 region has 21 residues. V lost 2 bases, J lost 1 base, and 22 bases stayed unmatched. CDR3 sequence (DNA): TGTGCCAGCAGTTACGAGGTAGTCGGGAATACAGGGGACCCCCGCCAAGAGACCCAGTACTTC. Translation: CASSYEVVGNTGDPRQETQYF.

The J gene is TRBJ2-1, the V gene TRBV20-1; TRBD1 matches at 12 bases. Germline V gene sequence: CDR1 DFQATT, CDR2 SNEGSKA (reference sequence). There are 14 residues in the CDR3. The V and J ends lost 5 bases and 8 bases, in that order; junction bases with no gene match: 7. The CDR3 coding sequence is TGCAGTGCTTCTCGGGACAGGGGGCTGGATGAGCAGTTCTTC. This gives the protein CSASRDRGLDEQFF.

This clonotype was recorded many times. The rearrangement joins TRBV27 to TRBJ1-1; TRBD1 is a possible D gene (6 bases). The CDR3 totals 19 residues. Trimming stripped 5 bases from V and 0 bases from J, with 25 bases between. Looked up from germline, CDR1 is MNHEY and CDR2 is SMNVEV (reference sequence). The CDR3 coding sequence is TGTGCCAGCAGTCCTCAGGACAGCCACTTACTTCTCATGAACACTGAAGCTTTCTTT. It yields the protein CASSPQDSHLLLMNTEAFF.

In this sample, this clonotype turned up many times. The J gene is TRBJ2-7, the V gene TRBV6-1; 9 bases fit TRBD1. This CDR3 is built from 12 residues. V trimming: 8 bases; J trimming: 6 bases; junction bases outside the gene matches: 5. Germline CDR1 reads MNHNS; CDR2 reads SASEGT. The CDR3 loop reads CASGTGNFEQYF. The CDR3 coding sequence is TGTGCCAGCGGGACAGGGAATTTCGAGCAGTACTTC.

This clonotype was detected a few times. The J gene is TRBJ2-7, the V gene TRBV9; TRBD2 agrees at 11 bases. CDR1 is SGDLS and CDR2 is YYNGEE in the germline V gene. This CDR3 is 16 amino acids long. With V trimmed by 2 bases and J by 2 bases, 6 bases remained unmatched. CDR3 DNA: TGTGCCAGCAGCGTTGGTAGCGGGAGGGCCCCCTACGAGCAGTACTTC. It translates to CASSVGSGRAPYEQYF.

Points on this clonotype: With a much larger clone just one base away, this may be a read error. The chain combines TRBV30 with TRBJ2-7; 12 bases agree with TRBD2. From germline, CDR1 is GTSNPN and CDR2 SVGIG (reference sequence). The CDR3 consists of 16 residues. V lost 4 bases to trimming and J lost 1 base; unmatched junction nucleotides: 8. The CDR3 region has the DNA TGTGCCTGGACCACCCCGGGACTAGCGGGTTCCTACGAGCAGTACTTC. This gives the protein CAWTTPGLAGSYEQYF.

The J gene is TRBJ1-6, the V gene TRBV2, with unresolved D. V lost 2 bases and J lost 8, with 7 bases in between. CDR3 length: 13 amino acids. Germline V gives CDR1 SNHLY, CDR2 FYNNEI. The CDR3 protein is CASSETADSPLHF. The CDR3 coding sequence is TGTGCCAGCAGTGAAACAGCAGATTCACCCCTCCACTTT.

This clonotype was detected a few times. The chain carries TRBV20-1 and TRBJ2-1; D is possibly TRBD1 (5 bases). V lost 0 bases and J lost 7, with 19 bases in between. This CDR3 comprises 16 residues. In germline, CDR1 is DFQATT, CDR2 SNEGSKA (reference sequence). Here the CDR3 reads CSAREPDTRFRNEQFF. For the CDR3, the DNA is TGCAGTGCTAGAGAGCCGGACACCCGTTTTAGGAATGAGCAGTTCTTC.

The chain is built from TRBV2 and TRBJ2-6, with D tentatively TRBD1 or TRBD2 (5 bases each). The CDR3 runs to 15 residues. Germline CDR1 SNHLY, CDR2 FYNNEI. V lost 8 bases to trimming and J lost 2 bases, with 13 bases between them. CDR3 region: CASGGTATGANVLTF. The CDR3 nucleotides read TGTGCCAGCGGTGGGACGGCTACTGGGGCCAACGTCCTGACTTTC.

This clonotype was detected a few times. The chain couples TRBV12-5 to TRBJ1-6, with D possibly TRBD1 on 5 matching bases. The CDR3 is 14 residues long. The germline V gene encodes CDR1 LGHNT and CDR2 FRNRAP. V was trimmed by 3 bases and J by 10 bases, leaving 13 bases between them. CDR3 bases: TGTGCTAGTGGTTTTGGCTTAGGGGCCTCACCCCTCCACTTT. The encoded protein is CASGFGLGASPLHF.

The sample holds many counts of this clonotype. The genes are TRBV11-3 and TRBJ2-2; a weak D match, TRBD1 (5 bases). Per the germline V gene, CDR1 is SGHNT and CDR2 is YENEEA. Trimming took off 5 bases at V and 3 bases at J, with 10 bases between the two ends. The CDR3 totals 14 residues. Here the CDR3 reads CASSARQYTGELFF. CDR3 coding DNA: TGTGCCAGCAGCGCTCGACAGTACACCGGGGAGCTGTTTTTT.

In this sample, this clonotype turned up a few times. A clone one base away is much larger, so this may be a read error. The J gene is TRBJ2-4, the V gene TRBV28; D remains ambiguous. CDR3 size: 13 residues. The germline V gene has CDR1 MDHEN and CDR2 SYDVKM. CDR3 sequence (DNA): TGTGCCCGCAGTTTATCCCAGCCATCCAGTGAGTACTTC. Amino acid sequence: CARSLSQPSSEYF.

This clonotype was detected ten times or more. The chain joins TRBV5-6 to TRBJ1-1; possible D gene TRBD1, 6 bases. The CDR3 is made up of 15 amino acids. V was cut by 0 bases and J by 1 base, with 10 bases left in between. Per germline, CDR1 SGHDT and CDR2 YYEEEE. The CDR3 DNA is TGTGCCAGCAGCTTGGTAGCGGGGGCGAACACTGAAGCTTTCTTT. Amino acids: CASSLVAGANTEAFF.

The sample holds many counts of this clonotype. The chain combines TRBV29-1 with TRBJ2-7, with a possible D match to TRBD1 (5 bases). The V gene's germline CDR1 is SQVTM and CDR2 ANQGSEA. The CDR3 has 17 amino acids. V was cut by 1 base and J by 3 bases, with 22 bases left in between. CDR3: CSVEGRPPLGRDYEQYF. For the CDR3, the DNA is TGCAGCGTTGAAGGTCGACCCCCCCTTGGCAGGGACTACGAGCAGTACTTC.

The CDR3 nucleotides are TGTGCCAGCAGTGAAGCTTGGGGGGACTCCTACGAGCAGTTCTTC. Its translation: CASSEAWGDSYEQFF. The chain joins TRBV6-1 to TRBJ2-7; D perhaps matches TRBD2 (6 bases). The J call is doubtful: the DNA matches TRBJ2-1 better. The CDR3 totals 15 residues. CDR1 and CDR2 from the germline V gene are MNHNS and SASEGT.